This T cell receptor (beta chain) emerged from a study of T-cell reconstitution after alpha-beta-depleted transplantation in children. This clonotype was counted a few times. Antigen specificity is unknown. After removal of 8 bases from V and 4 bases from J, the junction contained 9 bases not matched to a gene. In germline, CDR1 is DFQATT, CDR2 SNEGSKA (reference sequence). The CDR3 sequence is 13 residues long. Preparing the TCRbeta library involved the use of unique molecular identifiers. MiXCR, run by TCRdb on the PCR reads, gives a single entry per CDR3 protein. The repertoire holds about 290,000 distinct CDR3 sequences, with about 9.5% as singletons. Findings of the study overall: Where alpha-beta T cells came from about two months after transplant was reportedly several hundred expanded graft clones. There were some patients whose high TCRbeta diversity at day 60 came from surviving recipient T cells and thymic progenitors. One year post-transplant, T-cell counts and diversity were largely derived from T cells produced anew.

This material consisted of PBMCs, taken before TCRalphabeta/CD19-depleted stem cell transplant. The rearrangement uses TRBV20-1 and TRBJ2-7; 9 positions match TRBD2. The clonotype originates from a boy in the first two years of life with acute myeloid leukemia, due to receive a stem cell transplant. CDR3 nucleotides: TGCAGTACCCCGGGCGGGGGGGAATACGAGCAGTACTTC. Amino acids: CSTPGGGEYEQYF.